Below are 18 T cell receptor beta chains sequenced from a single sample in a study of post-analysis software for immune sequencing data. Overall study findings and caveats: Higher frequency in patients than in controls was seen for roughly 5 TRBV segments, with TRBV5-6, TRBV5-1 and TRBV20-1 among them.

The library was made from cDNA and included unique molecular identifiers. One entry per CDR3 protein, called by TCRdb with MiXCR from the PCR reads. This table has more than 500,000 distinct CDR3 sequences, roughly 34% appearing once. Which antigens these TCRs recognize remains unknown. Sequencing was done on a sample of blood. The receptors derive from a girl aged 2-17 years with multiple sclerosis.

CDR3 sequence (DNA): TGCAGTGCTAGATCGACAGGGACCGGGGAGACCCAGTACTTC. It yields the protein CSARSTGTGETQYF. The chain uses TRBV20-1 and TRBJ2-5; 7 nucleotides align to TRBD1. Germline assignment: CDR1 DFQATT and CDR2 SNEGSKA (reference sequence). The CDR3 has 14 amino acids. V was clipped by 2 bases and J by 5 bases; unmatched bases: 8.

The V gene is TRBV7-8, the J gene TRBJ1-5; D gene uncertain. The CDR3 extends over 15 amino acids. Germline V gene data show CDR1 as SGHVS and CDR2 as FQNEAQ. Between the trimmed V and J ends, which lost 4 bases and 3 bases, there was a span of 13 bases. CDR3 protein: CASSSELGPNQPQHF. The CDR3 DNA reads TGTGCCAGCAGCTCAGAGCTTGGACCCAATCAGCCCCAGCATTTT.

V is TRBV4-1 and J is TRBJ2-2; D is unresolved. This CDR3 comprises 13 residues. Trimming shortened V by 4 bases and J by 2 bases, and 5 bases separated the two germline ends. The germline V gene has CDR1 MGHRA and CDR2 YSYEKL. The DNA of the CDR3 is TGCGCCAGCAGCCGAACCAACACCGGGGAGCTGTTTTTT. It is translated as CASSRTNTGELFF.

This clonotype was recorded at least ten times. This chain joins TRBV3-1 and TRBJ2-1, with no clear D. Germline CDR1 LGHDT, CDR2 YNNKEL (reference sequence). Trimming took off 1 base at V and 7 bases at J, with 2 bases between the two ends. The CDR3 extends over 11 amino acids. The CDR3 DNA follows: TGTGCCAGCAGCCAAGGAAATGAGCAGTTCTTC. Translating it yields CASSQGNEQFF.

The chain links TRBV6-1 to TRBJ2-7; D remains ambiguous. The J call is in doubt because the DNA end fits TRBJ2-4 better. The CDR3 covers 16 residues. Germline CDR1 MNHNS, CDR2 SASEGT. The CDR3 loop is CASSEATVEAKNIQYF. In nucleotides, the CDR3 is TGTGCCAGCAGTGAAGCAACAGTGGAAGCCAAAAACATTCAGTACTTC.

The chain combines TRBV6-6 with TRBJ1-2; D gene uncertain. V lost 6 bases to trimming and J lost 8 bases, with 10 bases between them. The germline V gene has CDR1 MNHNY and CDR2 SVGAGI (reference sequence). CDR3 length equals 11 residues. CDR3 loop: CASSSAFGYTF. CDR3 DNA sequence: TGTGCCAGCAGCTCGGCTTTCGGCTACACCTTC.

This clonotype has more than one count but fewer than ten. The chain has TRBV20-1 and TRBJ2-7, with D tentatively TRBD1 or TRBD2 (5 bases each). The CDR3 spans 14 residues. CDR1 and CDR2 (germline): DFQATT, SNEGSKA (reference sequence). V was cut by 3 bases and J by 1 base, with 13 bases left in between. DNA of the CDR3: TGCAGTGCTAGGCGAGGGACGGGTTCCTACGAGCAGTACTTC. This gives the protein CSARRGTGSYEQYF.

The sample holds many counts of this clonotype. The V gene is TRBV29-1, the J gene TRBJ1-2, with 8 positions matching TRBD1. With 3 bases clipped from V and 4 bases from J, the junction kept 10 bases outside the gene matches. Germline values: CDR1 SQVTM, CDR2 ANQGSEA. The CDR3 contains 15 residues. The CDR3 bases are TGCAGCGTTGACCCTGGACAGGGAGATTTCTATGGCTACACCTTC. It codes for CSVDPGQGDFYGYTF.

In this sample, this clonotype turned up a few times. This sequence joins TRBV7-2 and TRBJ2-4; a possible D gene is TRBD1 (5 bases). V dropped 1 base and J dropped 0 bases, with 7 bases sitting between them. Germline CDR1 reads SGHTA; CDR2 reads FQGNSA. This CDR3 contains 15 residues. CDR3 nucleotides: TGTGCCAGCAGCTTAGTAGGGGAAGCCAAAAACATTCAGTACTTC. Protein: CASSLVGEAKNIQYF.

This clonotype turned up a few times. J is TRBJ1-5 and V is TRBV7-9; a weak D match, TRBD1 (5 bases). The CDR3 sequence is 16 residues long. Germline-derived CDR1 and CDR2 are SEHNR and FQNEAQ (reference sequence). V lost 4 bases and J lost 2, with 15 bases in between. CDR3 nucleotide sequence: TGTGCCAGCAGCTCCTCAGGGCTCGGCGGCAATCAGCCCCAGCATTTT. Protein: CASSSSGLGGNQPQHF.

Written as DNA, the CDR3 is TGTGCCAGCAGCCAGGGACGGGAGAACACTGAAGCTTTCTTT. Translation: CASSQGRENTEAFF. J is TRBJ1-1 and V is TRBV7-9, with TRBD1 as a possible D gene (5 bases). The CDR3 runs 14 residues. The V gene lost 5 bases and the J gene lost 1 base, with 11 bases spanning the gap. Germline CDR1 and CDR2: SEHNR and FQNEAQ (reference sequence).

This clonotype was seen many times. The rearrangement joins TRBV7-2 to TRBJ2-1; possible D gene TRBD1, 6 bases. The CDR3 runs to 14 residues. Germline loops: CDR1 SGHTA, CDR2 FQGNSA. The V and J ends lost 3 bases and 1 base respectively, with 7 bases between them. The CDR3: CASSFRGSYNEQFF. For the CDR3, the DNA is TGTGCCAGCAGCTTCAGGGGATCCTACAATGAGCAGTTCTTC.

This clonotype was found a few times. V is TRBV7-9 and J is TRBJ2-5; D is unclear. CDR3 length: 15 amino acids. The germline V and J ends were trimmed by 2 bases and 5 bases, with 15 bases remaining between them. Germline loops: CDR1 SEHNR, CDR2 FQNEAQ (reference sequence). The CDR3 DNA is TGTGCCAGCAGCTTATCGGCCCTAGAGATGGAGACCCAGTACTTC. The encoded protein is CASSLSALEMETQYF.

This chain uses TRBV7-2 with TRBJ1-4, with a weak D call TRBD1 (6 bases). With 3 bases removed from V and 8 bases from J, the gap between germline ends came to 13 bases. CDR3 length: 14 residues. The V gene's germline CDR1 is SGHTA and CDR2 FQGNSA. CDR3: CASSLRGPGEKLFF. Written as DNA, the CDR3 is TGTGCCAGCAGCTTGCGGGGGCCGGGAGAAAAACTGTTTTTT.

The chain joins TRBV20-1 to TRBJ2-3; 9 bases are a match to TRBD2. V lost 1 base, J lost 2 bases, and 7 bases stayed unmatched. The CDR3 runs 16 residues. Germline assignment: CDR1 DFQATT and CDR2 SNEGSKA (reference sequence). The CDR3 nucleotides read TGCAGTGCTAGAGGCCTAGCGGGGAAATCCACAGATACGCAGTATTTT. Its protein is CSARGLAGKSTDTQYF.

The V call is TRBV20-1, the J call TRBJ2-7; 9 bases match TRBD1. This CDR3 is 14 amino acids long. The trim removed 5 bases at V and 0 bases at J, leaving 5 bases unmatched. The V gene's germline CDR1 is DFQATT and CDR2 SNEGSKA (reference sequence). CDR3 bases: TGCAGTGCTCAAGGGGACAGGGCCTCCTACGAGCAGTACTTC. The encoded protein is CSAQGDRASYEQYF.

The V gene is TRBV5-1, the J gene TRBJ2-7; TRBD2 agrees at 14 bases. V was pared by 4 bases and J by 7 bases, with 16 bases of the junction left unmatched. Germline V gene data show CDR1 as SGHRS and CDR2 as YFSETQ. The CDR3 runs to 18 residues. CDR3 sequence (DNA): TGCGCCAGCAGCCGCGGGACTAGCGGGGGAGCCGCCTACAATGAGCAGTACTTC. Amino acid sequence: CASSRGTSGGAAYNEQYF.

The chain couples TRBV5-6 to TRBJ2-1, with D tentatively TRBD2 (6 bases). This CDR3 comprises 12 residues. Germline V gene lookup returns CDR1 SGHDT and CDR2 YYEEEE. V lost 4 bases and J lost 8, with 10 bases in between. The CDR3 nucleotides read TGTGCCAGCAGCCCCGGGAGTCATGAGCAGTTCTTC. The encoded protein is CASSPGSHEQFF.